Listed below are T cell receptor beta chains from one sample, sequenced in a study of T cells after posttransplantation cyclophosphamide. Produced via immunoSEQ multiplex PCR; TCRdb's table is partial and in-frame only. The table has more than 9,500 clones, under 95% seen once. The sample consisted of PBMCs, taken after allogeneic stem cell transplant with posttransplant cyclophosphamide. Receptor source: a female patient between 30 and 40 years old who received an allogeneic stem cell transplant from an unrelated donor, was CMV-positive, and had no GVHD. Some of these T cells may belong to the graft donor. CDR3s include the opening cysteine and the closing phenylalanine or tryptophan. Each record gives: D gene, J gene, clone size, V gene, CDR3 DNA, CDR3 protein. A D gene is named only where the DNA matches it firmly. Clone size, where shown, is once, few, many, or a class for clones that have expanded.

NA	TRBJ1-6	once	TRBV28	TGTGCCAGCGGCTCTCAGGGCTTCAATTCACCCCTCCACTTT	CASGSQGFNSPLHF
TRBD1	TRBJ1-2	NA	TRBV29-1	TGCAGCGTTGAAGCCCTCGTAGGGACAGGGGGCTATGGCTACACCTTC	CSVEALVGTGGYGYTF
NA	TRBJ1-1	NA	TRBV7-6	TGTGCCAGCAGCTTAGTGGGGAGGAACACTGAAGCTTTCTTT	CASSLVGRNTEAFF
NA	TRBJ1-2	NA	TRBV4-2	TGTGCCAGCAGCCAAGATTGGTTTGAGGGCTATGGCTACACCTTC	CASSQDWFEGYGYTF
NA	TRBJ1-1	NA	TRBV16	TGTGCCAGCAGCCAACATCCCTCCAGAGAAGCTTTCTTT	CASSQHPSREAFF
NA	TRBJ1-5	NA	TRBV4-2	TGTGCCAGCAGCCAAGAACGGGTTAGCAATCAGCCCCAGCATTTT	CASSQERVSNQPQHF
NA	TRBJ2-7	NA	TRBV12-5	TGTGCTAGTGCCTATGGACTGTCCTACGAGCAGTACTTC	CASAYGLSYEQYF
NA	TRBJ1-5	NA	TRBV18	TGTGCCAGCTCACCACCGGGGGGGGGCAATCAGCCCCAGCATTTT	CASSPPGGGNQPQHF
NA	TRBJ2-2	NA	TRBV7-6	TGTGCCAGCAGCTTGAAACAGGCGAACACCGGGGAGCTGTTTTTT	CASSLKQANTGELFF
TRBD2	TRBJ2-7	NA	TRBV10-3	TGTGCCATCAGTGAGTCGATTGGACTAGCCCTTTCCTACGAGCAGTACTTC	CAISESIGLALSYEQYF
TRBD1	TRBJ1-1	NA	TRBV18	TGTGCCAGCTCACTGCGGACAGGGGTTAACACTGAAGCTTTCTTT	CASSLRTGVNTEAFF
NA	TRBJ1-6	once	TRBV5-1	TGCGCCAGCAGCTTGGAGGGGCATAATTCACCCCTCCACTTT	CASSLEGHNSPLHF
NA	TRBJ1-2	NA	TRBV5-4	TGTGCCAGCAGCTTCCCACAGTACTATGGCTACACCTTC	CASSFPQYYGYTF
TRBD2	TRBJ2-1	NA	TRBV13	TGTGCCAGCAGCTCCAGGTCCGGGACTACCGACAATGAGCAGTTCTTC	CASSSRSGTTDNEQFF
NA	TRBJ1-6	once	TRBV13	TGTGCCAGCAGCTTAGGACAGGGCGTGAGTTCACCCCTCCACTTT	CASSLGQGVSSPLHF
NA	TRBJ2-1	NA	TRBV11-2	TGTGCCAGCTATGGGGCACGCTACAATGAGCAGTTCTTC	CASYGARYNEQFF
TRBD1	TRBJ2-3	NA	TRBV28	TGTGCCTGCGGACAGGGGTCCAGAGATACGCAGTATTTT	CACGQGSRDTQYF
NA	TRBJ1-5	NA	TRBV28	TGTGCCAGCAGACGCGTGGGGCTTGGCTATAGCAATCAGCCCCAGCATTTT	CASRRVGLGYSNQPQHF
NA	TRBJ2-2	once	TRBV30	TGTGCCTGGAGTGGAGGGACAAGACGGGAGCTGTTTTTT	CAWSGGTRRELFF
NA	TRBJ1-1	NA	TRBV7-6	TGTGCCAGCAGCTTAGTGGCCAGGGGTATGATGAACACTGAAGCTTTCTTT	CASSLVARGMMNTEAFF
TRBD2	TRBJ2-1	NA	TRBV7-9	TGTGCCAGCACAAACCGGGGGGGTCTAGGCGACTATGAGCAGTTCTTC	CASTNRGGLGDYEQFF
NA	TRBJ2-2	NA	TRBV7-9	TGTGCCAGCAGCTTTCCACAGGGTATCGGGGAGCTGTTTTTT	CASSFPQGIGELFF
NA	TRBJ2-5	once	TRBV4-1	TGCGCCAGCAGTAACGGGGGTTCCCAGTACTTC	CASSNGGSQYF
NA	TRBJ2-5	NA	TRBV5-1	TGCGCCAGCTCCCCCGTCGCCCCTTCCGGAGGGACCCAGTACTTC	CASSPVAPSGGTQYF
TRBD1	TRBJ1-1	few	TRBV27	TGTGCCAGCAGTTTGGGGGGACAGCGGGTAAGAGCTTTCTTT	CASSLGGQRVRAFF
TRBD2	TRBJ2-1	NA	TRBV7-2	TGTGCCAGCAGCTTGGCGGGACTAGTCCACAATGAGCAGTTCTTC	CASSLAGLVHNEQFF
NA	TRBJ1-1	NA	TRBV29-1	TGCAGCGCCCTCATATTGGGGGGGGAGGTCTGGCGAGCTTTCTTT	CSALILGGEVWRAFF
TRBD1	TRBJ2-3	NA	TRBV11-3	TGTGCCAGCAGCAGGGGCTGGGGACAGAGCACAGATACGCAGTATTTT	CASSRGWGQSTDTQYF
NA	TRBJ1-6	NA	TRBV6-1	TGTGCCAGCACGCCCGGGAGGAATGAGGGTTCACCCCTCCACTTT	CASTPGRNEGSPLHF
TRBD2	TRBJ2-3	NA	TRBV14	TGTGCCAGCAGCCAAGTTCAGTGGACTAGCGCAGATACGCAGTATTTT	CASSQVQWTSADTQYF
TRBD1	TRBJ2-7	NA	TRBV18	TGTGCCAGCTCACGTGGGACAGCTCCTCACTACGAGCAGTACTTC	CASSRGTAPHYEQYF
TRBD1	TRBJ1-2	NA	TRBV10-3	TGTGCCATCACCGCCGACAGGGGGATCTATGGCTACACCTTC	CAITADRGIYGYTF
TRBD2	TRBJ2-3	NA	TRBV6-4	TGTGCCAGCAGTGACGGACTAGAAAGGACCGCAGATACGCAGTATTTT	CASSDGLERTADTQYF
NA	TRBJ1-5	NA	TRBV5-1	TGCGCCAGCAGCTTAGGGGATAGGAGCAATCAGCCCCAGCATTTT	CASSLGDRSNQPQHF
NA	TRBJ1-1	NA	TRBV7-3	TGTGCCAGCAGCTCCGGTGCCAACACTGAAGCTTTCTTT	CASSSGANTEAFF
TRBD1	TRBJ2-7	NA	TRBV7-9	TGTGCCAGCGGGACTCGGGACAGGTACTACGAGCAGTACTTC	CASGTRDRYYEQYF
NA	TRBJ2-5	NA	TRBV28	TGTGCCAGCAGTGCTTCTAGGAGAAGTAAAGAGACCCAGTACTTC	CASSASRRSKETQYF
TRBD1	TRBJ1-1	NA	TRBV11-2	TGTGCCAGCAGCACCGGGACAGCGTGGAACACTGAAGCTTTCTTT	CASSTGTAWNTEAFF
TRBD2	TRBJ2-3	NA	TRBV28	TGTGCCAGCAGTCCACCGGGGGGGACAGATACGCAGTATTTT	CASSPPGGTDTQYF
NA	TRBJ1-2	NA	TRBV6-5	TGTGCCAGCAAGCGGTGGGGGGACTATGGCTACACCTTC	CASKRWGDYGYTF
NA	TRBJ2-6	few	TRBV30	TGTGCCTGGAGTGTATCCCTATCTGGGGCCAACGTCCTGACTTTC	CAWSVSLSGANVLTF
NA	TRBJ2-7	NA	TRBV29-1	TGCAGCGTTGCCTCGGGAGCCTACGAGCAGTACTTC	CSVASGAYEQYF
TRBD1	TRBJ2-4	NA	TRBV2	TGTGCCAGCAGTGCGGGACAGGGAGAGAACATTCAGTACTTC	CASSAGQGENIQYF
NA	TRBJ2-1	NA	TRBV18	TGTGCCAGCTCACTCAAACGGACAGCCTACAATGAGCAGTTCTTC	CASSLKRTAYNEQFF
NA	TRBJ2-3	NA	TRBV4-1	TGCGCCAGCAGATGGAGGGGGGGAGGCACAGATACGCAGTATTTT	CASRWRGGGTDTQYF
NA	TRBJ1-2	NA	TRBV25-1	TGTGCCACTTCCCCCGGGGGTGGAATTGGCTACACCTTC	CATSPGGGIGYTF
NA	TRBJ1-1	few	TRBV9	TGTGCCAGCAGCGTTTACATGAACACTGAAGCTTTCTTT	CASSVYMNTEAFF
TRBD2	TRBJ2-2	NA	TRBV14	TGTGCCAGCAGCCGCTGGACTAGCGGGAGGGATGCCGGGGAGCTGTTTTTT	CASSRWTSGRDAGELFF
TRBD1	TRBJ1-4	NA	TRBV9	TGTGCCAGCAGTTTACAGCCGGGACAGGATGAAAAACTGTTTTTT	CASSLQPGQDEKLFF
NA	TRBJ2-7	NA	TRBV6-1	TGTGCCAGCAGGACCGGGATGTACCTGTACGAGCAGTACTTC	CASRTGMYLYEQYF
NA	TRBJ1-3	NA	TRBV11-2	TGTGCCAGCAGCTTAGACCCTCCGGGAGGTGCAAGCTCTGGAAACACCATATATTTT	CASSLDPPGGASSGNTIYF